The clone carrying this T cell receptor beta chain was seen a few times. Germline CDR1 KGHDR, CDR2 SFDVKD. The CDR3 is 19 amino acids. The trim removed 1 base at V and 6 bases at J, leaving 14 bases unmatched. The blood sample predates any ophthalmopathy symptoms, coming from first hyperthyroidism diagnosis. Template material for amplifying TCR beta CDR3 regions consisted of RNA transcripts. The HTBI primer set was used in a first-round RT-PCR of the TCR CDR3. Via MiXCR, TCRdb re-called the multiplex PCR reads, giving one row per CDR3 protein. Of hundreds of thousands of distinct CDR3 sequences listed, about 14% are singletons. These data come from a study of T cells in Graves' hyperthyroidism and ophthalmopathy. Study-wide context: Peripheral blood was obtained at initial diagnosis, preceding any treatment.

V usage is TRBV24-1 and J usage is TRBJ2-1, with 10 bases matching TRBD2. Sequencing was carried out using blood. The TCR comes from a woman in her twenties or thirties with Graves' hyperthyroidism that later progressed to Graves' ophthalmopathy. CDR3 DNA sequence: TGTGCCACCAGTGATTTTGGTTCCCCCACCGGGACTAGCGTCAATGAGCAGTTCTTC. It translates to CATSDFGSPTGTSVNEQFF.